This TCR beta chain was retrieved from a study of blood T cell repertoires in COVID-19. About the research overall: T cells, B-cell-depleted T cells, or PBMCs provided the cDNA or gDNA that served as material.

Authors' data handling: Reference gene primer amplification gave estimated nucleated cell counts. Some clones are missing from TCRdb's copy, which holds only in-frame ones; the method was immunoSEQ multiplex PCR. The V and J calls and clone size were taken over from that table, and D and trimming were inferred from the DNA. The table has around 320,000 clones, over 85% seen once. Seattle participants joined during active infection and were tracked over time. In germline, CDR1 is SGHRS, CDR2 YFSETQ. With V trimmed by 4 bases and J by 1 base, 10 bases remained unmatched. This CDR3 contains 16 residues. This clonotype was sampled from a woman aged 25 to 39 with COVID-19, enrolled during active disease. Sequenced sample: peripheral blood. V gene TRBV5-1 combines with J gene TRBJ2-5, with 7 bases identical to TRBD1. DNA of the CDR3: TGCGCCAGCAGCCTTTGGACAGGCGGAACCCAAGAGACCCAGTACTTC. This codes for CASSLWTGGTQETQYF.